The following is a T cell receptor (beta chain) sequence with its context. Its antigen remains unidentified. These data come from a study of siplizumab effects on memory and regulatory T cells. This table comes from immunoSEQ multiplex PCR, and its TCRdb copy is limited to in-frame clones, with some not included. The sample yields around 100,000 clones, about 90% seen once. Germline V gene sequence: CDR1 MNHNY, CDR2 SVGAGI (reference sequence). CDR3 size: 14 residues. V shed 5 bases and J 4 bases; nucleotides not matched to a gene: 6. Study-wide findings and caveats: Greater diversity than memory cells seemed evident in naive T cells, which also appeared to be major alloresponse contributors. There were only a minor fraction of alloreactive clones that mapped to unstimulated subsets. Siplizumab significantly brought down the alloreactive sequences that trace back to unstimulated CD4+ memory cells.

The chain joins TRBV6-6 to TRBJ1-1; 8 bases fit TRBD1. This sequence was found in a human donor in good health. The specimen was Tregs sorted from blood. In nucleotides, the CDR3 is TGTGCCAGCAGTCCGCTGGACAGGGTCACTGAAGCTTTCTTT. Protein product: CASSPLDRVTEAFF.